Each of the 13 T cell receptor beta chains below was sequenced from the same sample in a study of CD8 T cells in ankylosing spondylitis. The antigens these receptors bind are not known. Study results and limitations: For ankylosing spondylitis blood, a TCR beta motif of roughly 8 highly homologous variants appeared characteristic.

TCRdb recomputed calls from the 5' RACE reads with MiXCR, one row per CDR3 protein. The sample yields fewer than 500,000 distinct CDR3 sequences, 26% seen once. Sequencing was done on a sample of blood, either unsorted or a sorted T cell fraction (not recorded which). The receptors stem from a male donor with ankylosing spondylitis.

This clonotype was seen more than once but under ten times. The chain carries TRBV7-8 and TRBJ1-1, with D unclear. Per germline, CDR1 SGHVS and CDR2 FQNEAQ. Between the trimmed V and J ends, which lost 2 bases and 0 bases, there was a span of 7 bases. The CDR3 extends over 14 amino acids. This CDR3 is CASSLIAMNTEAFF. The CDR3 nucleotides read TGTGCCAGCAGCTTAATAGCCATGAACACTGAAGCTTTCTTT.

The V gene is TRBV5-1, the J gene TRBJ2-2, with unresolved D. CDR3 length equals 15 residues. The V end was cut by 0 bases, the J end by 3 bases, with 9 bases between. Germline V gene sequence: CDR1 SGHRS, CDR2 YFSETQ. The CDR3 sequence: CASSLEISDTGELFF. In nucleotides, the CDR3 is TGCGCCAGCAGCTTGGAGATTTCGGACACCGGGGAGCTGTTTTTT.

The chain joins TRBV20-1 to TRBJ1-5, with TRBD1 matching 8 bases. Unmatched junction bases numbered 8, after V lost 0 bases and J lost 4 bases. CDR3 length equals 16 residues. Germline CDR1 reads DFQATT; CDR2 reads SNEGSKA (reference sequence). CDR3 bases: TGCAGTGCTAGAGATCCAACAGGGGGAGGGAATCAGCCCCAGCATTTT. It is translated as CSARDPTGGGNQPQHF.

This clonotype was seen a handful of times. The V call is TRBV3-1, the J call TRBJ2-4, with D maybe TRBD2 (6 bases). Per germline, CDR1 LGHDT and CDR2 YNNKEL (reference sequence). The CDR3 sequence is 14 residues long. V dropped 3 bases and J dropped 7 bases, with 13 bases sitting between them. This chain's CDR3 is CASSHPLASNIQYF. The CDR3 DNA reads as TGTGCCAGCAGCCATCCACTAGCCTCGAACATTCAGTACTTC.

This chain joins TRBV24-1 and TRBJ1-4; unclear D gene. Trimming cost V 5 bases and J 0 bases, with 15 bases left between them. The CDR3 runs 17 residues. Germline V lookup: CDR1 KGHDR, CDR2 SFDVKD. The CDR3: CATSASSAKTTNEKLFF. In DNA form, the CDR3 reads TGTGCCACCAGTGCTTCCAGCGCCAAAACAACTAATGAAAAACTGTTTTTT.

The table lists this clonotype with a few counts. The genes are TRBV20-1 and TRBJ1-5, with 8 bases fitting TRBD1. The germline CDR1 and CDR2 sequences are DFQATT and SNEGSKA (reference sequence). The ends lost 1 base at V and 3 bases at J; junction bases unmatched: 5. The CDR3 spans 15 residues. CDR3 sequence reads: CSARVPTGDNQPQHF. CDR3 bases: TGCAGTGCTAGAGTGCCGACAGGGGACAATCAGCCCCAGCATTTT.

The chain links TRBV12-3 or TRBV12-4 to TRBJ1-2, with 11 bases that match TRBD1. V dropped 3 bases and J dropped 6; count of bases not matched to a gene: 9. The CDR3 totals 16 residues. CDR3 loop: CASSLRTGGSRDGYTF. In DNA form, the CDR3 reads TGTGCCAGCAGTTTGCGGACAGGGGGCAGTCGGGATGGCTACACCTTC.

A few counts support this clonotype. This rearrangement joins TRBV3-1 to TRBJ2-1, with D uncertain. Per the germline V gene, CDR1 is LGHDT and CDR2 is YNNKEL (reference sequence). The CDR3 runs to 15 residues. The V gene lost 3 bases and the J gene lost 5 bases, with 14 bases spanning the gap. This CDR3 reads CASSQNPLNDNEQFF. Written as DNA, the CDR3 is TGTGCCAGCAGCCAGAACCCGTTAAATGACAATGAGCAGTTCTTC.

The chain combines TRBV5-1 with TRBJ1-1; 8 bases match TRBD1. Trimming took 1 base from V and 3 from J; bases not matched to a gene: 5. This CDR3 is 15 amino acids long. The germline gives CDR1 SGHRS, CDR2 YFSETQ. The DNA of the CDR3 is TGCGCCAGCAGCTTGCATGGACAGGGAGACACTGAAGCTTTCTTT. It translates to CASSLHGQGDTEAFF.

The chain is built from TRBV20-1 and TRBJ2-1, with 14 bases that match TRBD2. The V and J ends lost 6 bases and 8 bases, in that order; junction bases with no gene match: 9. Germline V gene sequence: CDR1 DFQATT, CDR2 SNEGSKA (reference sequence). This CDR3 region has 15 residues. The chain's CDR3 is CSAASGLAGVYEQFF. Written as DNA, the CDR3 is TGCAGTGCCGCCTCGGGACTAGCGGGAGTCTATGAGCAGTTCTTC.

This clonotype has a handful of counts. This chain uses TRBV12-3 or TRBV12-4 with TRBJ2-7; D is perhaps TRBD1 or TRBD2 (6 bases each). CDR3 length: 14 residues. V was shortened by 3 bases and J by 2 bases, with 11 bases between the two germline ends. The CDR3 DNA is TGTGCCAGCAGTTTTGAGGGGGGTCCCTACGAGCAGTACTTC. Protein: CASSFEGGPYEQYF.

This clonotype was found a few times. The chain combines TRBV5-1 with TRBJ2-3; D remains unclear. Looked up from germline, CDR1 is SGHRS and CDR2 is YFSETQ. The CDR3 spans 13 residues. Trimming removed 4 bases at V and 0 bases at J, with 6 bases between. CDR3 sequence (DNA): TGCGCCAGCAGCGTACCTAGCACAGATACGCAGTATTTT. This translates into CASSVPSTDTQYF.

This rearrangement joins TRBV20-1 to TRBJ2-1; 13 nucleotides line up with TRBD2. V lost 6 bases, J lost 0 bases, and 8 bases stayed unmatched. Germline V gene sequence: CDR1 DFQATT, CDR2 SNEGSKA (reference sequence). The CDR3 is 17 residues long. CDR3 in amino acids: CSAGGWTSGSSYNEQFF. DNA for the CDR3: TGCAGTGCAGGGGGGTGGACTAGCGGGAGCTCCTACAATGAGCAGTTCTTC.